These 16 T cell receptor beta chains were sequenced from one sample in a study of cytomegalovirus exposure and HLA in healthy donors. Vbeta (60) and Jbeta (13) primers were used in the PCR. The protocol was immunoSEQ multiplex PCR, while the TCRdb copy is restricted to in-frame clones and leaves out a portion. The table includes roughly 130,000 clones, more than 65% detected once. Input material: PBMCs. All receptors come from a woman aged 18 to 35 in good health and CMV-seropositive.

This chain joins TRBV5-1 and TRBJ1-1; TRBD1 is a possible D gene (6 bases). This CDR3 is 15 amino acids long. The ends were cut back, 0 bases at V and 5 bases at J, with 14 bases in the middle. The germline V gene has CDR1 SGHRS and CDR2 YFSETQ. The CDR3 region is CASSLDYRVRTEAFF. The CDR3 DNA is TGCGCCAGCAGCTTGGACTACAGGGTAAGAACTGAAGCTTTCTTT.

This rearrangement joins TRBV28 to TRBJ2-7; no firm D call. Germline lookup yields CDR1 MDHEN and CDR2 SYDVKM. There are 14 residues in the CDR3. The V gene lost 3 bases and the J gene lost 5 bases, with 14 bases spanning the gap. The CDR3 sequence is CASSFGQVINEQYF. Here the CDR3 DNA reads TGTGCCAGCAGTTTTGGGCAGGTAATCAACGAGCAGTACTTC.

This sequence joins TRBV5-1 and TRBJ2-7, with D possibly TRBD2 on 6 matching bases. From germline, CDR1 is SGHRS and CDR2 YFSETQ. The CDR3 runs to 14 residues. Trimming removed 3 bases at V and 5 bases at J, with 15 bases between. The CDR3: CASSWVGGSNEQYF. The CDR3 DNA reads as TGCGCCAGCAGCTGGGTGGGGGGAAGCAACGAGCAGTACTTC.

The rearrangement joins TRBV6-6 to TRBJ2-7; TRBD2 matches at 10 bases. Germline assignment: CDR1 MNHNY and CDR2 SVGAGI (reference sequence). The CDR3 spans 16 residues. The trim removed 6 bases at V and 1 base at J, leaving 9 bases unmatched. The CDR3 loop is CASSLMLAGASYEQYF. The DNA for the CDR3 is TGTGCCAGCAGCCTGATGCTAGCGGGGGCTTCCTACGAGCAGTACTTC.

The table lists this clone with a count of one. The CDR3 nucleotides are TGTGCCAGCAGCCCCTATGCTTGGGACAGGGTACACAATGAGCAGTTCTTC. Amino acids: CASSPYAWDRVHNEQFF. This chain joins TRBV13 and TRBJ2-1; 9 bases agree with TRBD1. There are 17 residues in the CDR3. V dropped 5 bases and J dropped 5; count of bases not matched to a gene: 13. Germline V gene lookup returns CDR1 PRHDT and CDR2 FYEKMQ (reference sequence). Full variable domain (remainder filled in from reference TRBV13 and TRBJ2-1): AAGVIQSPRHLIKEKRETATLKCYPIPRHDTVYWYQQGPGQDPQFLISFYEKMQSDKGSIPDRFSAQQFSDYHSELNMSSLELGDSALYFCASSPYAWDRVHNEQFFGPGTRLTVL.

This chain connects TRBV7-3 to TRBJ1-3; 8 bases fit TRBD1. The CDR3 is 16 residues long. With 5 bases clipped from V and 2 bases from J, the junction kept 8 bases outside the gene matches. Germline loops: CDR1 SGHTA, CDR2 FQGTGA. The CDR3: CASSETGGKAGNTIYF. The DNA for the CDR3 is TGTGCCAGCAGCGAAACAGGGGGTAAAGCTGGAAACACCATATATTTT.

Regarding this clone: At the DNA level, this CDR3 is encoded by other sequences in the same sample as well. This chain links TRBV2 with TRBJ2-2; TRBD1 matches at 9 bases. The germline V gene encodes CDR1 SNHLY and CDR2 FYNNEI. The CDR3 spans 15 residues. The junction had 4 bases not matched to a gene; V was cut back by 6 bases and J by 2 bases. The CDR3 is CASSGQGSNTGELFF. The DNA of the CDR3 is TGTGCCAGCAGCGGACAGGGGTCCAACACCGGGGAGCTGTTTTTT.

This chain links TRBV6-4 with TRBJ1-2, with 9 nucleotides matching TRBD1. This CDR3 region has 15 residues. The J segment lost 8 bases and the V segment lost 3 bases, leaving 10 bases of the junction unmatched. The germline V gene has CDR1 MRHNA and CDR2 SNTAGT. CDR3 residues: CASSDTPGTGNGYTF. The DNA for the CDR3 is TGTGCCAGCAGTGATACCCCCGGGACAGGGAACGGCTACACCTTC.

The chain has TRBV7-7 and TRBJ2-5; 7 nucleotides align to TRBD1. CDR1 is SSHAT, CDR2 FNYEAQ, per germline (reference sequence). The CDR3 has 16 amino acids. The trim removed 5 bases at V and 1 base at J, leaving 10 bases unmatched. This CDR3 reads CASSVRDRSFQETQYF. The CDR3 nucleotides read TGTGCCAGCAGCGTCCGGGACAGAAGCTTCCAAGAGACCCAGTACTTC.

The gene calls are TRBV11-2 and TRBJ2-1, with TRBD2 matching 11 bases. The CDR3 covers 15 residues. The germline CDR1 and CDR2 sequences are SGHAT and FQNNGV. V lost 1 base and J lost 9; bases outside the gene matches: 5. CDR3 region: CASSLVSGGAGEQFF. CDR3 in DNA: TGTGCCAGCAGCTTAGTTAGCGGGGGGGCGGGTGAGCAGTTCTTC.

The V call is TRBV29-1, the J call TRBJ1-1; TRBD1 agrees at 8 bases. The germline V gene encodes CDR1 SQVTM and CDR2 ANQGSEA. CDR3 length equals 13 residues. Trimming at V came to 3 bases and at J to 4 bases, leaving 4 bases not matched to a gene. CDR3 residues: CSVDQGASTEAFF. The DNA of the CDR3 is TGCAGCGTTGACCAGGGGGCTAGCACTGAAGCTTTCTTT.

V gene TRBV6-5 combines with J gene TRBJ1-2, with D possibly TRBD1 on 6 matching bases. CDR3 length: 13 amino acids. The V and J ends lost 6 bases and 0 bases respectively, with 8 bases between them. The germline CDR1 and CDR2 sequences are MNHEY and SVGAGI. Here the CDR3 reads CASRRDTNYGYTF. The CDR3 DNA is TGTGCCAGCAGGAGGGACACTAACTATGGCTACACCTTC.

This chain connects TRBV7-9 to TRBJ2-5; 8 nucleotides line up with TRBD1. This CDR3 spans 15 amino acids. Germline loops: CDR1 SEHNR, CDR2 FQNEAQ (reference sequence). The V segment lost 5 bases and the J segment 5 bases; nucleotides outside the gene matches: 10. CDR3 region: CASSRGQGVWETQYF. CDR3 sequence (DNA): TGTGCCAGCAGCCGAGGACAGGGAGTCTGGGAGACCCAGTACTTC.

Here the CDR3 reads CASSPFRVSFSNQPQHF. Here the CDR3 DNA reads TGTGCCAGCAGCCCTTTTCGGGTGTCGTTTAGCAATCAGCCCCAGCATTTT. The V call is TRBV11-3, the J call TRBJ1-5; D gene unclear. Trimming pared 5 bases from V and 0 bases from J, leaving 17 bases between. Germline lookup yields CDR1 SGHNT and CDR2 YENEEA. This CDR3 region has 17 residues.

The CDR3 sequence: CASSFQPQGTQYF. The CDR3 region has the DNA TGTGCCAGCAGTTTTCAGCCCCAGGGGACCCAGTACTTC. This chain joins TRBV28 and TRBJ2-5; possibly TRBD1 for D (5 bases). This CDR3 comprises 13 residues. Germline values: CDR1 MDHEN, CDR2 SYDVKM. Deletions cut 3 bases from V and 7 bases from J, with 12 bases between.

This clone was detected once. The chain combines TRBV14 with TRBJ2-1; a weak D match, TRBD1 (7 bases). CDR3 length: 15 amino acids. CDR1 is SGHDN and CDR2 is FVKESK in the germline V gene. Trimming left V 0 bases short and J 5 bases short, with 11 bases between. CDR3 bases: TGTGCCAGCAGCCAAGACAGGGGGGTTGACAATGAGCAGTTCTTC. The encoded protein is CASSQDRGVDNEQFF.